This T cell receptor (beta chain) was identified in a study of T cells in localized non-small cell lung cancer. Libraries were prepared by immunoSEQ multiplex PCR; TCRdb keeps only in-frame clonotypes and omits some of them. The sample consists of 15,000 to 20,000 clones, almost 90% of them appearing once. Study-level points and caveats: Greater T cell density in blood accompanied longer overall survival. Heterogeneity cannot be ruled out, as sequencing used one tumor region only. Clonality peaked in uninvolved adjacent lung rather than tumor. Adjacent lung was found to contain a median roughly 60 of the top 100 tumor clones.

As concerns this clone: Its cognate antigen is unknown.

Sequenced here: peripheral blood mononuclear cells, sampled before any cancer treatment. This TCR came from a woman between 40 and 69 years old with stage III lung adenocarcinoma.

The CDR3, as DNA: TGCGCCAGCAGCTTGGGCTCTGGGGCCAACGTCCTGACTTTC. Translated, it gives CASSLGSGANVLTF. The chain has TRBV5-1 and TRBJ2-6; no firm D call. V was trimmed by 0 bases and J by 0 bases, leaving 1 base between them. This CDR3 contains 14 residues. CDR1 and CDR2 from the germline V gene are SGHRS and YFSETQ.